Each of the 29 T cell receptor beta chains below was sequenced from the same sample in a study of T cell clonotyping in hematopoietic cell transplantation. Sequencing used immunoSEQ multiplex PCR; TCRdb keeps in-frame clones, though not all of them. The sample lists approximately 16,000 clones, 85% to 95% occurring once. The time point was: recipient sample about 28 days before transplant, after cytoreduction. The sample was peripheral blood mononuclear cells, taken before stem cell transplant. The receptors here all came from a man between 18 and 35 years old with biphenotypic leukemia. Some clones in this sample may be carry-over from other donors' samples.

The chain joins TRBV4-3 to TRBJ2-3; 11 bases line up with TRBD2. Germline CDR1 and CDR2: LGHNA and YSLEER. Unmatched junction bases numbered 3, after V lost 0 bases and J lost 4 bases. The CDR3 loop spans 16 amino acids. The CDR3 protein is CASSQDLAGGPDTQYF. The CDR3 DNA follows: TGCGCCAGCAGCCAAGATCTAGCGGGGGGTCCAGATACGCAGTATTTT.

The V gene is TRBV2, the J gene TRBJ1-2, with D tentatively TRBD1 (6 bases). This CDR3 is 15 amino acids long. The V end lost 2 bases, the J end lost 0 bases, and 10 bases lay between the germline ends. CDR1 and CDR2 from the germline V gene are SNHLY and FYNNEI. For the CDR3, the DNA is TGTGCCAGCAGTGAAAACGGGGGCACTAACTATGGCTACACCTTC. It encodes CASSENGGTNYGYTF.

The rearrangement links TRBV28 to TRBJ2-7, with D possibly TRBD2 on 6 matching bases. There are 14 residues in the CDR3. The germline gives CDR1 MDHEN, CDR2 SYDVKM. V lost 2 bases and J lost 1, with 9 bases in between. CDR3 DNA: TGTGCCAGCAGTTTAGGAGGGGCGTCCTACGAGCAGTACTTC. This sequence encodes CASSLGGASYEQYF.

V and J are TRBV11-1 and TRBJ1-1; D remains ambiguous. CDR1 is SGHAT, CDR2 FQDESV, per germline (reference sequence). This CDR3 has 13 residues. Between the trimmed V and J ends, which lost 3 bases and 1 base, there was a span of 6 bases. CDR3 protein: CASSFAGNTEAFF. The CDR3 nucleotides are TGTGCCAGCAGCTTCGCCGGGAACACTGAAGCTTTCTTT.

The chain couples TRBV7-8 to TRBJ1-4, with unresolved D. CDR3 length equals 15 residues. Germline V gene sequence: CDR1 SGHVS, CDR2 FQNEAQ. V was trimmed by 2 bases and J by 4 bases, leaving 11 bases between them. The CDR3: CASSLLGRFNEKLFF. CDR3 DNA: TGTGCCAGCAGCTTACTCGGCCGTTTTAATGAAAAACTGTTTTTT.

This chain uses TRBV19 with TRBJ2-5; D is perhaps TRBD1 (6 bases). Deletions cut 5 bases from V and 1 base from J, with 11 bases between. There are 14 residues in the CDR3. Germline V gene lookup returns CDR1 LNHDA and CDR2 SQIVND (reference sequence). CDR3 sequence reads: CASSPGGGQETQYF. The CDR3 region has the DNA TGTGCCAGTAGTCCTGGGGGCGGCCAAGAGACCCAGTACTTC.

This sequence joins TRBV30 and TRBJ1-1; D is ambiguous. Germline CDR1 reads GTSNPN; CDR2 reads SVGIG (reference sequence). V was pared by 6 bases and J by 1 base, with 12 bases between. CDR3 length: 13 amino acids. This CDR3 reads CACYVSQNTEAFF. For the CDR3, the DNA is TGTGCCTGCTACGTCTCGCAGAACACTGAAGCTTTCTTT.

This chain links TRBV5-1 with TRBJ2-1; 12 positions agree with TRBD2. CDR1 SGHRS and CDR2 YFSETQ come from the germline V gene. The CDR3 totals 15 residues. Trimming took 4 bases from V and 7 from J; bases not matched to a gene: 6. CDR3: CASSTLAGGQNEQFF. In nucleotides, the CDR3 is TGCGCCAGCAGCACCCTAGCGGGGGGGCAGAATGAGCAGTTCTTC. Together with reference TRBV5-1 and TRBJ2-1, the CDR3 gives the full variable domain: KAGVTQTPRYLIKTRGQQVTLSCSPISGHRSVSWYQQTPGQGLQFLFEYFSETQRNKGNFPGRFSGRQFSNSRSEMNVSTLELGDSALYLCASSTLAGGQNEQFFGPGTRLTVL.

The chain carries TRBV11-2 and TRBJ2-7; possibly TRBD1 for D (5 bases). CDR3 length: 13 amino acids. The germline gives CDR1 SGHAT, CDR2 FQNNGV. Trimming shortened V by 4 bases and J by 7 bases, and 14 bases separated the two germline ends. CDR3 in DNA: TGTGCCAGCAGCTCCATGCAGGGTTCGGAGCAGTACTTC. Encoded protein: CASSSMQGSEQYF.

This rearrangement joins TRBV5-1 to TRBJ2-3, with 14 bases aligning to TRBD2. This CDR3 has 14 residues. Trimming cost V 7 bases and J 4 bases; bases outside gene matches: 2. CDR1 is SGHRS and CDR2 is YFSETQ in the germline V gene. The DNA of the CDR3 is TGCGCCAGCGGGACTAGCGGGAGTCCAGATACGCAGTATTTT. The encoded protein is CASGTSGSPDTQYF. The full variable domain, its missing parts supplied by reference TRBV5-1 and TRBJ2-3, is KAGVTQTPRYLIKTRGQQVTLSCSPISGHRSVSWYQQTPGQGLQFLFEYFSETQRNKGNFPGRFSGRQFSNSRSEMNVSTLELGDSALYLCASGTSGSPDTQYFGPGTRLTVL.

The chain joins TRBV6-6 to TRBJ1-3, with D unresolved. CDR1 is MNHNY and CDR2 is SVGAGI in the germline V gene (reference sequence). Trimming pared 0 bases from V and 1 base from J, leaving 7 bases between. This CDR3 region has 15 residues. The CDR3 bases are TGTGCCAGCAGTTACTCGGCGGCTTCTGGAAACACCATATATTTT. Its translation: CASSYSAASGNTIYF.

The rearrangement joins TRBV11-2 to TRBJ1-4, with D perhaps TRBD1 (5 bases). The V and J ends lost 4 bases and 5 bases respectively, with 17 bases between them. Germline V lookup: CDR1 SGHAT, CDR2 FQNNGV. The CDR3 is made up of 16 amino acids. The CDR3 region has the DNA TGTGCCAGCAGCTCCGCGGTAGTGGGGCGGAATGAAAAACTGTTTTTT. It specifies CASSSAVVGRNEKLFF. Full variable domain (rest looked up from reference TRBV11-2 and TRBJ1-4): EAGVAQSPRYKIIEKRQSVAFWCNPISGHATLYWYQQILGQGPKLLIQFQNNGVVDDSQLPKDRFSAERLKGVDSTLKIQPAKLEDSAVYLCASSSAVVGRNEKLFFGSGTQLSVL.

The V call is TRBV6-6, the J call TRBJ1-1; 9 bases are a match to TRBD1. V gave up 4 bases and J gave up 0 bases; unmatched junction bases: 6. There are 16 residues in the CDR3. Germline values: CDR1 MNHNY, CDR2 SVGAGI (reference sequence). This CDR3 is CASSSPGTGMNTEAFF. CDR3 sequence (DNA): TGTGCCAGCAGTTCGCCCGGGACAGGGATGAACACTGAAGCTTTCTTT.

The CDR3 region has the DNA TGCGCCAGCAGCCAATCGGTCCGGTCCGACTATGGCTACACCTTC. It specifies CASSQSVRSDYGYTF. The chain recombines TRBV4-3 with TRBJ1-2; no definite D call. CDR1 is LGHNA and CDR2 is YSLEER in the germline V gene. With 2 bases removed from V and 3 bases from J, the gap between germline ends came to 13 bases. CDR3 length: 15 residues.

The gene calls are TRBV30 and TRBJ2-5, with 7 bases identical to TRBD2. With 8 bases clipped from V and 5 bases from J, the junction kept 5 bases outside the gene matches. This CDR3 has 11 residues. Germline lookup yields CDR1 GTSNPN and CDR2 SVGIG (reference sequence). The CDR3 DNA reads TGTGCCGAGGGAGGGTTGGAGACCCAGTACTTC. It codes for CAEGGLETQYF.

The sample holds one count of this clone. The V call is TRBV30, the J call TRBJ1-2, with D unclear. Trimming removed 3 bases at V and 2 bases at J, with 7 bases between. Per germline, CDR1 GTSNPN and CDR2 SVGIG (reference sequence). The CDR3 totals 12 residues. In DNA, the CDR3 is TGTGCCTGGAGCGGAGGGAACTATGGCTACACCTTC. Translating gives CAWSGGNYGYTF.

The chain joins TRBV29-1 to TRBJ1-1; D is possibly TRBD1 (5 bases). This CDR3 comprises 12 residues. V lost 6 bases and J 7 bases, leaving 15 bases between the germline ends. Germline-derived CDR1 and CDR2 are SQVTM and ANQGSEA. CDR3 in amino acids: CSVAEGLSEAFF. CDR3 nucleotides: TGCAGCGTGGCCGAGGGGCTTAGTGAAGCTTTCTTT.

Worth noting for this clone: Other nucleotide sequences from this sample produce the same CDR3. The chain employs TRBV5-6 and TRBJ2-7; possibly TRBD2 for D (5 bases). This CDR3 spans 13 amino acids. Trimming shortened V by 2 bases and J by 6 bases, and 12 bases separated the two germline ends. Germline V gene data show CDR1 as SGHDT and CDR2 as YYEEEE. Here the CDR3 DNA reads TGTGCCAGCAGCTTCGGCAGAGGGCTCGAGCAGTACTTC. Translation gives CASSFGRGLEQYF.

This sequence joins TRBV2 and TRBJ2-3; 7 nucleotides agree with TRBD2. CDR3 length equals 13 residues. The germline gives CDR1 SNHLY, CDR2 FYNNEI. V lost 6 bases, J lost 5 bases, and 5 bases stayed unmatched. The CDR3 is CASRPSGGDTQYF. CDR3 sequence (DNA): TGTGCCAGCAGGCCGTCGGGAGGAGATACGCAGTATTTT.

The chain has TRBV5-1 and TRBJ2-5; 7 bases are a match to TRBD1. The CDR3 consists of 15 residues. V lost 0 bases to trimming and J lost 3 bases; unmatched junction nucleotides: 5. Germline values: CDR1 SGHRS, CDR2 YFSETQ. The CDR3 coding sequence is TGCGCCAGCAGCTTGGGAGGGGGCAGTGAAGAGACCCAGTACTTC. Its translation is CASSLGGGSEETQYF. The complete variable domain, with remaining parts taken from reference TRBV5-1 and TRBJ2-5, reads KAGVTQTPRYLIKTRGQQVTLSCSPISGHRSVSWYQQTPGQGLQFLFEYFSETQRNKGNFPGRFSGRQFSNSRSEMNVSTLELGDSALYLCASSLGGGSEETQYFGPGTRLLVL.

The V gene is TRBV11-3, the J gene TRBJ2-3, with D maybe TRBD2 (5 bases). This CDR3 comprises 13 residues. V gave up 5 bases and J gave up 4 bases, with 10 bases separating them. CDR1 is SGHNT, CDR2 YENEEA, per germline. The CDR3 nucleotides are TGTGCCAGCAGCCTCCGACTATCAGATACGCAGTATTTT. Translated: CASSLRLSDTQYF. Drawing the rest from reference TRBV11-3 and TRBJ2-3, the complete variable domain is EAGVVQSPRYKIIEKKQPVAFWCNPISGHNTLYWYLQNLGQGPELLIRYENEEAVDDSQLPKDRFSAERLKGVDSTLKIQPAELGDSAVYLCASSLRLSDTQYFGPGTRLTVL.

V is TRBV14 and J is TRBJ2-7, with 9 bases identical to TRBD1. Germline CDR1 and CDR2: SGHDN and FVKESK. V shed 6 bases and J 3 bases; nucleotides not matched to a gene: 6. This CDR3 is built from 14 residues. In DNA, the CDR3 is TGTGCCAGCAGACGGACAGGGGAGGACTACGAGCAGTACTTC. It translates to CASRRTGEDYEQYF.

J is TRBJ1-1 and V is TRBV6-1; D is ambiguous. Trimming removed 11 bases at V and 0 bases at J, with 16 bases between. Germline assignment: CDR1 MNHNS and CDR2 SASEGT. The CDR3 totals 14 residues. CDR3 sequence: CAGRTWAMNTEAFF. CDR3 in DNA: TGTGCCGGGCGGACTTGGGCGATGAACACTGAAGCTTTCTTT.

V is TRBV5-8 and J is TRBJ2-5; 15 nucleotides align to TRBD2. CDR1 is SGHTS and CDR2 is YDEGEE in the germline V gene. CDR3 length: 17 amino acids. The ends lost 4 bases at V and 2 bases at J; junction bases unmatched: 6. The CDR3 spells CASSLGTSGGIQETQYF. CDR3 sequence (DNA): TGTGCCAGCAGCCTGGGGACTAGCGGGGGGATACAAGAGACCCAGTACTTC. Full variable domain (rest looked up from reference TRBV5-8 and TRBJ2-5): EAGVTQSPTHLIKTRGQQATLRCSPISGHTSVYWYQQALGLGLQFLLWYDEGEERNRGNFPPRFSGRQFPNYSSELNVNALELEDSALYLCASSLGTSGGIQETQYFGPGTRLLVL.

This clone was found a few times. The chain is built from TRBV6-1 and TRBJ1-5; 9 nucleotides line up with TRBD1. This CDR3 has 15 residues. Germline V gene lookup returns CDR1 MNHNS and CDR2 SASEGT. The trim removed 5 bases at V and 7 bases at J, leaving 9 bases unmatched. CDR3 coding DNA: TGTGCCAGCAGTCAAGGGACAGGGAGTGTACAGCCCCAGCATTTT. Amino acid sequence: CASSQGTGSVQPQHF.

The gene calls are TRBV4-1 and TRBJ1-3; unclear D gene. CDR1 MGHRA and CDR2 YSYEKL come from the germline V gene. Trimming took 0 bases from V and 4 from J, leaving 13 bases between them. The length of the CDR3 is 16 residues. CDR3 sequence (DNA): TGCGCCAGCAGCCAAGATGATATTGTAAAAGGAAACACCATATATTTT. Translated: CASSQDDIVKGNTIYF.

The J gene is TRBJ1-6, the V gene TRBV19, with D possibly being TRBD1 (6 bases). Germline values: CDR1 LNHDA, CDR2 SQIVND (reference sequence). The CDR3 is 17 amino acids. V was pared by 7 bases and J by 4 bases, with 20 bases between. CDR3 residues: CASMAGGGARYNSPLHF. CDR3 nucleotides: TGTGCCAGTATGGCCGGAGGGGGGGCGAGGTATAATTCACCCCTCCACTTT.

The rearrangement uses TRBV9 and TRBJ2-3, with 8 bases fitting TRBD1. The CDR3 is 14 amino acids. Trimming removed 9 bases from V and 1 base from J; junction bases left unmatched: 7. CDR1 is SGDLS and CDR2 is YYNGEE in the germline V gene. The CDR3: CATSLGQGTDTQYF. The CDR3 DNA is TGTGCCACCTCCCTGGGACAGGGCACAGATACGCAGTATTTT.

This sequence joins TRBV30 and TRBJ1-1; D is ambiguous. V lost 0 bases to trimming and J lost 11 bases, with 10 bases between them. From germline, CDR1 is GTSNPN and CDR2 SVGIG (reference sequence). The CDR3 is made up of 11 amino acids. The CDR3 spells CAWSVARRAFF. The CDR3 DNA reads TGTGCCTGGAGTGTTGCCCGGAGGGCTTTCTTT. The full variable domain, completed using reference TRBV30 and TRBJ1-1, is SQTIHQWPATLVQPVGSPLSLECTVEGTSNPNLYWYRQAAGRGLQLLFYSVGIGQISSEVPQNLSASRPQDRQFILSSKKLLLSDSGFYLCAWSVARRAFFGQGTRLTVV.